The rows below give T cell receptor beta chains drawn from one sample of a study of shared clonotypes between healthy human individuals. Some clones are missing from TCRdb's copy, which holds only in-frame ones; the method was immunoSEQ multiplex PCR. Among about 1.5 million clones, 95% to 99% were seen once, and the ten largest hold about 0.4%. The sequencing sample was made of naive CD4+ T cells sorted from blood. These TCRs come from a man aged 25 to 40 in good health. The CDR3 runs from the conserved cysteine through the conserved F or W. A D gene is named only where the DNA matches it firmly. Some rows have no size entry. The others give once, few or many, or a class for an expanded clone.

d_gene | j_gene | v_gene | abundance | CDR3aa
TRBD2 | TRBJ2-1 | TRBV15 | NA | CATSRGTSYNEQFF
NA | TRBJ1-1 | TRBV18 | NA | CASSVTYRVMNTEAFF
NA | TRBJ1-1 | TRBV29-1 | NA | CSVGLGQGNTEAFF
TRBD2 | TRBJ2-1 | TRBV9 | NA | CASSGDSGRAGGNEQFF
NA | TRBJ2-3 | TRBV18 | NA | CASSASTDTQYF
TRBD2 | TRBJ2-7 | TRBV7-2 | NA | CASSLATSGRGRREQYF
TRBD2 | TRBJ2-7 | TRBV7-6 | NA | CASSPTPLAGVPYEQYF
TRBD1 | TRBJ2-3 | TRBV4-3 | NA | CASSQVPRQGPDTQYF
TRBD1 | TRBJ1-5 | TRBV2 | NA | CASTKRDRTNQPQHF
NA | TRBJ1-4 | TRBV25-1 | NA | CASSETRDSEKLFF
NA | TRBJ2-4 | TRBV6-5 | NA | CASSYSPAKMIQYF
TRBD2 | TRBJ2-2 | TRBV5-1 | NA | CASSSGTSVNTGELFF
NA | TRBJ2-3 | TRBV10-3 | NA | CAISEKRSAFPLGTDTQYF
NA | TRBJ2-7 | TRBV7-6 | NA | CASSPPQMSGTGTYEQYF
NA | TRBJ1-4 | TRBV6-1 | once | CASSETQRVKLFF
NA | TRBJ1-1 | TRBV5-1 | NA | CASSHSTAPTEAFF
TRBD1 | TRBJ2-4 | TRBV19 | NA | CASSRTGVSKNIQYF
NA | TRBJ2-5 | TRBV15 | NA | CATSRVRGTSRMTQYF
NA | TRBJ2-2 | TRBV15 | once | CATSSFKGLNTGELFF